This TCR beta chain was profiled in a study of cytomegalovirus exposure and HLA in healthy donors. In the PCR, 60 Vbeta and 13 Jbeta primers were used. Only in-frame clones appear in the TCRdb table, and some are missing; sequencing was by immunoSEQ multiplex PCR. In the table there are 130,000 to 150,000 clones, about 74% of which are singletons. As regards this clone: The antigen remains unidentified.

CDR1 and CDR2 (germline): SGHRS, YFSETQ. V gave up 5 bases and J gave up 6 bases, with 18 bases separating them. CDR3 size: 15 residues. Points from the study as a whole: A later analysis linked a missense DCLRE1C variant to TCR beta V- and J-gene trimming. According to a later analysis, donors in an Asian-associated ancestry cluster reportedly had fewer N-insertions than the roughly 640-donor mean. Within the data, a cluster of highly shared sequence variants was likely a sequencing artifact. Prior analysis indicated that the majority of TCR beta V segments exhibited productivity approximately 87% or approximately 30% of the time.

J is TRBJ2-1 and V is TRBV5-1, with D possibly matching TRBD2 (6 bases). Source material: PBMCs. This sequence originates from a man younger than 35 in good health and CMV-seropositive. The CDR3 DNA follows: TGCGCCAGCAGACGGCTAGCGTCTTCCGTCAATGAGCAGTTCTTC. Translating gives CASRRLASSVNEQFF.